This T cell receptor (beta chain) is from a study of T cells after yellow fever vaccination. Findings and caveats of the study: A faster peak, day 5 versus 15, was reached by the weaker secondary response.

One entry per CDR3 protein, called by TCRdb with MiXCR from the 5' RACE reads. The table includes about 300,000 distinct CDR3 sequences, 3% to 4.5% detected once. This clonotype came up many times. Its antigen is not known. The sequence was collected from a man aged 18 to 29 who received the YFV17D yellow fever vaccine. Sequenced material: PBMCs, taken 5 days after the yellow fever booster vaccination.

The CDR3 region has the DNA TGTGCCAGCAGCTCCCAGGTGGCTAGTAAACCCTACGAGCAGTACTTC. Its protein is CASSSQVASKPYEQYF. V gene TRBV7-2 combines with J gene TRBJ2-7; D gene ambiguous. CDR3 length: 16 amino acids. V was trimmed by 4 bases and J by 2 bases, leaving 18 bases between them. Germline loops: CDR1 SGHTA, CDR2 FQGNSA. The full variable domain, completed using reference TRBV7-2 and TRBJ2-7, is GAGVSQSPSNKVTEKGKDVELRCDPISGHTALYWYRQSLGQGLEFLIYFQGNSAPDKSGLPSDRFSAERTGGSVSTLTIQRTQQEDSAVYLCASSSQVASKPYEQYFGPGTRLTVT.